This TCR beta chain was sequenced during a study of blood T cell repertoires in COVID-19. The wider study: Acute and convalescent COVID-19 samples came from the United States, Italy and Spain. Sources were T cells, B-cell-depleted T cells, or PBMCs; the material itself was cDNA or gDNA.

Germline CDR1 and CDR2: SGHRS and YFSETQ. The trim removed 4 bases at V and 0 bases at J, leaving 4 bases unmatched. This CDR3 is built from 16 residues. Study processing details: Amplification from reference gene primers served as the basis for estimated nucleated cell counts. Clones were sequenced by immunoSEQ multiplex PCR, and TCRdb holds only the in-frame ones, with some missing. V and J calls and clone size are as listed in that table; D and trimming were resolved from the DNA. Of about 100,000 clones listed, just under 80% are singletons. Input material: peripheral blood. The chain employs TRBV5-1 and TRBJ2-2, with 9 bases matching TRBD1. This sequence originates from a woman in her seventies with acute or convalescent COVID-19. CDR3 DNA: TGCGCCAGCAGCATGACAGGGGGACCGAACACCGGGGAGCTGTTTTTT. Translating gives CASSMTGGPNTGELFF. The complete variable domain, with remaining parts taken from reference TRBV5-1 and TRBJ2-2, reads KAGVTQTPRYLIKTRGQQVTLSCSPISGHRSVSWYQQTPGQGLQFLFEYFSETQRNKGNFPGRFSGRQFSNSRSEMNVSTLELGDSALYLCASSMTGGPNTGELFFGEGSRLTVL.